This T cell receptor beta chain was retrieved from a study of blood T cell repertoires in COVID-19 (dated by TCRdb to between 2020 and 2021). About the study as a whole: Collaborator samples came from the United States, Italy and Spain and covered acute and convalescent phases of COVID-19. The material from the prospective study consisted of cDNA or gDNA derived from T cells, B-cell-depleted T cells, or PBMCs. Deeply sampled blood TCRbeta repertoires from subjects exposed to, actively infected with, or recovered from COVID-19 were included in the dataset. The repertoires were made available in a free public database intended to serve as a resource for research on the immune response to SARS-CoV-2. The samples were drawn from two sources: the first 160 participants of the ongoing ImmuneRACE study, and approximately 1,300 subjects contributed by 6 global collaborators. A de-identified subject ID, COVID-19 status, age in years and sex were almost always included in the sample metadata. Where available, HLA class I and class II types were obtained from metadata supplied by the sample provider rather than from assay-based typing.

Findings and caveats that apply to the study as a whole: The amount of clinical and demographic metadata varied by source and participant and was provided uncurated.

TCRbeta CDR3 regions were amplified from genomic DNA using the immunoSEQ Assay, a bias-controlled multiplex PCR. As for the original processing: The number of nucleated cells in each sample was estimated by amplification of reference gene primers within the assay. Sequence reads were collapsed and filtered to measure the absolute abundance of every unique TCRbeta CDR3 rearrangement. For each sample, productive Simpson clonality was calculated as the square root of Simpson's diversity index across productive rearrangements. TCRdb's version of the immuneACCESS table is confined to in-frame rearrangements and falls short of the full clone set. An unresolved V gene accounts for under half of the shortfall where checked; the remainder is of unknown origin. V, J and clone size reflect that table, while D and trimming were determined from the DNA. This sample has 250,000 to 300,000 clones in its table, and less than 90% of those were observed once. The biggest ten clones account for about an eighth of the sample.

Comment on this clone: Its antigen is not yet known. Base qualities were left out, and no much larger clone turns up one base away.

One collaborating source in Seattle enrolled patients while the patients were actively infected and followed the patients over time throughout the course of disease. Whole blood was collected in K2EDTA tubes by collaborating institutions according to the institutions' own protocols. For TCRbeta analysis, collaborators shipped samples in one of three forms: frozen whole blood, isolated PBMCs, or DNA extracted from either of those sample types. Trimming at the junction amounts to 10 bases on V and 4 bases on J, and the germline ends lie 15 bases apart. Reading from cysteine to phenylalanine, the CDR3 counts 13 amino acids. Of all the DNA, just the CDR3 is kept, 39 bases in frame from base 1. CDR1 and CDR2, looked up from the germline V gene (reference sequence), are SGHAT and FQDESV.

This receptor was obtained from a woman aged 25 to 39 with COVID-19, enrolled during active disease. Sequences were obtained from peripheral blood. The chain was built from TRBV11-1 and TRBJ2-3; too little of a D gene remains to name it. The sequence in DNA is TGTGCCACCGCCAGGATAACAGCAGATACGCAGTATTTT. Translated, this gives CATARITADTQYF.